The present entry profiles one T cell receptor (beta chain) with its context. It has no known antigen specificity. Nothing much larger sits one base from this clone, and base qualities are not available. The immunoSEQ Assay, a bias-controlled multiplex PCR, was used to amplify TCRbeta CDR3 regions from genomic DNA. In the source study's methods: Within the assay, amplification of reference gene primers was used to estimate how many nucleated cells each sample contained. To quantify the absolute abundance of each unique TCRbeta CDR3 rearrangement, sequence reads were collapsed and filtered. For each sample, productive Simpson clonality was calculated as the square root of Simpson's diversity index over productive rearrangements. Imported from immuneACCESS, the table was reduced by TCRdb to in-frame sequences with V and J called. These copies leave out some clones; in studies compared against another copy, an unresolved V gene accounts for under half, and the cause of the remainder is not known. Clone size and the V and J calls come from that table; the DNA yielded D and trimming. The sample profile shows almost 70,000 clones; nearly 80% of them were found once. The ten top clones hold 45% to 60% of the sample.

Collaborating institutions collected whole blood in K2EDTA tubes following their own protocols. Collaborator samples were shipped for TCRbeta analysis as frozen whole blood, isolated PBMCs, or DNA extracted from either sample type. Trimming leaves V shorter by 2 bases and J shorter by 0 bases, with the junction holding 2 bases beyond the gene matches. The CDR3 spans 15 residues, from the cysteine through the phenylalanine. Solely the CDR3 DNA is kept, with 45 bases framed from the first base. CDR1 is given as SEHNR and CDR2 as FQNEAQ, both from the germline V gene (reference sequence). The data originate from a study of blood T cell repertoires in COVID-19 (dated by TCRdb to the early 2020s). In the study overall: Samples from collaborators originated in the United States, Italy and Spain and spanned both the acute and convalescent phases of COVID-19. The material from the prospective study consisted of cDNA or gDNA derived from T cells, B-cell-depleted T cells, or PBMCs. Subjects who had been exposed to COVID-19, were actively infected with it, or had recovered from it provided the deeply sampled blood TCRbeta repertoires that made up the dataset. The repertoires were released in a freely available public database intended as a resource for research on the immune response to SARS-CoV-2. The samples were drawn from two sources: the first 160 participants of the ongoing ImmuneRACE study, and 1,000 to 1,500 subjects contributed by 6 global collaborators. Sample metadata almost always included a de-identified subject ID, COVID-19 status, age in years and sex. Where available, HLA class I and class II types were taken from metadata supplied by the sample provider and were not determined by assay-based typing.

The paper as a whole reports these results and caveats: The quantity of clinical and demographic metadata differed by source and by participant and was supplied without curation.

The TCR comes from a human donor in a cohort sampled during active COVID-19. The rearranged segments are TRBV7-9 and TRBJ2-7, with 9 central nucleotides matching TRBD2. Sequencing was done on a sample of peripheral blood. The CDR3 sequence is CASSLTTSGSYEQYF. The DNA sequence is given as TGTGCCAGCAGCTTAACGACTAGCGGCTCCTACGAGCAGTACTTC.